Listed below are T cell receptor beta chains from one sample, sequenced in a study of stem cell transplantation in POMP-related autoinflammatory disease. Clones were read by immunoSEQ multiplex PCR, and TCRdb kept only the in-frame ones, dropping some. There are some 26,000 clones in the sample; approximately 85% occur only once, and less than 3% lies in the top ten. The sample was CD4+ T cells from PBMCs, taken before stem cell transplantation. The receptors were gathered from a human donor with POMP-related autoinflammation and immune dysregulation (PRAID). The CDR3 runs from the conserved cysteine through the conserved F or W. A D gene is named only where the DNA matches it firmly. Expanded clones are given a class, and other clones once, few, many or no size at all.

abundance: .; d_gene: .; j_gene: TRBJ2-5; v_gene: TRBV6-5; CDR3nt: TGTGCCAGCAGCGGGGGTTCCAAAGAGACCCAGTACTTC; CDR3aa: CASSGGSKETQYF
abundance: .; d_gene: .; j_gene: TRBJ2-5; v_gene: TRBV9; CDR3nt: TGTGCCAGCAGCGTAGGACAGCAAGAGACCCAGTACTTC; CDR3aa: CASSVGQQETQYF
abundance: once; d_gene: .; j_gene: TRBJ2-3; v_gene: TRBV9; CDR3nt: TGTGCCAGCACCCCCGGACCTACCGAAGATACGCAGTATTTT; CDR3aa: CASTPGPTEDTQYF
abundance: .; d_gene: TRBD2; j_gene: TRBJ2-5; v_gene: TRBV5-1; CDR3nt: TGCGCCAGCAGTCTGGGGACTATCCAAGAGACCCAGTACTTC; CDR3aa: CASSLGTIQETQYF
abundance: .; d_gene: TRBD1; j_gene: TRBJ1-4; v_gene: TRBV30; CDR3nt: TGTGCCTGGGGGTTGGGACAGGGGGCCTTGAGGGAAAAACTGTTTTTT; CDR3aa: CAWGLGQGALREKLFF
abundance: .; d_gene: TRBD2; j_gene: TRBJ2-1; v_gene: TRBV30; CDR3nt: TGTGCCGGAACTAGCGGGGGGATTCATGAGCAGTTCTTC; CDR3aa: CAGTSGGIHEQFF
abundance: .; d_gene: .; j_gene: TRBJ2-3; v_gene: TRBV2; CDR3nt: TGTGCCAGCACTGGGGTGGAGGTGGTTGGCACAGATACGCAGTATTTT; CDR3aa: CASTGVEVVGTDTQYF
abundance: .; d_gene: .; j_gene: TRBJ1-2; v_gene: TRBV10-3; CDR3nt: TGTGCCATCAGTGAGACGGGTAACTATGGCTACACCTTC; CDR3aa: CAISETGNYGYTF
abundance: .; d_gene: TRBD1; j_gene: TRBJ2-7; v_gene: TRBV29-1; CDR3nt: TGCAGCGCCCAAGGCCCAGGGGGCTCCTACGAGCAGTACTTC; CDR3aa: CSAQGPGGSYEQYF
abundance: .; d_gene: TRBD1; j_gene: TRBJ1-4; v_gene: TRBV2; CDR3nt: TGTGCCAGCATCAATCAGGGGGCGCCTAGGGAAAAACTGTTTTTT; CDR3aa: CASINQGAPREKLFF
abundance: .; d_gene: .; j_gene: TRBJ2-1; v_gene: TRBV6-1; CDR3nt: TGTGCCAGCAGTGAAATGGGGGCGATCAATGAGCAGTTCTTC; CDR3aa: CASSEMGAINEQFF
abundance: .; d_gene: .; j_gene: TRBJ2-2; v_gene: TRBV19; CDR3nt: TGTGCCAGTAGTATGGGCCCAGCCAACACCGGGGAGCTGTTTTTT; CDR3aa: CASSMGPANTGELFF
abundance: few; d_gene: .; j_gene: TRBJ1-5; v_gene: TRBV2; CDR3nt: TGTGCCAGCAGTGAAAGGGAAGGCAATCAGCCCCAGCATTTT; CDR3aa: CASSEREGNQPQHF
abundance: .; d_gene: TRBD1; j_gene: TRBJ2-5; v_gene: TRBV7-9; CDR3nt: TGTGCCAGCAGATCGCTAGGTGGGGACAGGGGGTTTCGGGAGACCCAGTACTTC; CDR3aa: CASRSLGGDRGFRETQYF
abundance: .; d_gene: .; j_gene: TRBJ1-5; v_gene: TRBV12-5; CDR3nt: TGTGCTAGTGGTTCGGGACAACATAGCAATCAGCCCCAGCATTTT; CDR3aa: CASGSGQHSNQPQHF
abundance: .; d_gene: TRBD1; j_gene: TRBJ1-5; v_gene: TRBV28; CDR3nt: TGTGCCAGCAGTCTATACCGGACAGGGGCCCTTAGCAATCAGCCCCAGCATTTT; CDR3aa: CASSLYRTGALSNQPQHF
abundance: once; d_gene: .; j_gene: TRBJ1-5; v_gene: TRBV7-6; CDR3nt: TGTGCCAGCAGCCGGGAGAGGGGCTATAGCAATCAGCCCCAGCATTTT; CDR3aa: CASSRERGYSNQPQHF
abundance: .; d_gene: .; j_gene: TRBJ2-3; v_gene: TRBV25-1; CDR3nt: TGTGCCAGCAGTGGACCGAGTTTCGTAGCGGAGGGCACAGATACGCAGTATTTT; CDR3aa: CASSGPSFVAEGTDTQYF
abundance: .; d_gene: TRBD1; j_gene: TRBJ1-1; v_gene: TRBV7-9; CDR3nt: TGTGCCAGCAGCCCCCGGACAGGGGGCGGCCCTGAAGCTTTCTTT; CDR3aa: CASSPRTGGGPEAFF
abundance: .; d_gene: .; j_gene: TRBJ1-5; v_gene: TRBV6-1; CDR3nt: TGTGCCAGCAGTGAAGGGGTCGGCAATCAGCCCCAGCATTTT; CDR3aa: CASSEGVGNQPQHF
abundance: .; d_gene: TRBD1; j_gene: TRBJ1-2; v_gene: TRBV19; CDR3nt: TGTGCCAGTAGTATTCGGGGGACAGGGGGCTATGGCTACACCTTC; CDR3aa: CASSIRGTGGYGYTF
abundance: .; d_gene: TRBD1; j_gene: TRBJ1-4; v_gene: TRBV7-8; CDR3nt: TGTGCCAGCAGCCCCAGGGACAGGGGTCCCGGAAAACTGTTTTTT; CDR3aa: CASSPRDRGPGKLFF
abundance: .; d_gene: TRBD1; j_gene: TRBJ2-2; v_gene: TRBV10-3; CDR3nt: TGTGCCACCTTATCAGACAGGGGACACCCCAACACCGGGGAGCTGTTTTTT; CDR3aa: CATLSDRGHPNTGELFF
abundance: .; d_gene: .; j_gene: TRBJ1-5; v_gene: TRBV7-2; CDR3nt: TGTGCCAGCGGATATTATAGCAATCAGCCCCAGCATTTT; CDR3aa: CASGYYSNQPQHF
abundance: .; d_gene: TRBD2; j_gene: TRBJ2-1; v_gene: TRBV7-6; CDR3nt: TGTGCCAGCAGCTTGAGCGGGATCTACAATGAGCAGTTCTTC; CDR3aa: CASSLSGIYNEQFF
abundance: .; d_gene: .; j_gene: TRBJ2-5; v_gene: TRBV11-2; CDR3nt: TGTGCCAGCAGCCAGGGACAAAACTACCAAGAGACCCAGTACTTC; CDR3aa: CASSQGQNYQETQYF
abundance: .; d_gene: .; j_gene: TRBJ2-3; v_gene: TRBV6-5; CDR3nt: TGTGCCAGCAGTTACCTACCGGGACGTACAGATACGCAGTATTTT; CDR3aa: CASSYLPGRTDTQYF
abundance: .; d_gene: TRBD2; j_gene: TRBJ2-1; v_gene: TRBV30; CDR3nt: TGTGCCTGGACCCCCGCCCAGCGGGGGGGCTACAATGAGCAGTTCTTC; CDR3aa: CAWTPAQRGGYNEQFF
abundance: .; d_gene: TRBD1; j_gene: TRBJ1-2; v_gene: TRBV27; CDR3nt: TGTGCCAGCGGCGGGGTATGGGACAGGGGGCTTGAAGGCTACACCTTC; CDR3aa: CASGGVWDRGLEGYTF
abundance: .; d_gene: TRBD1; j_gene: TRBJ2-7; v_gene: TRBV2; CDR3nt: TGTGCCAGCAGAAGACAGGGCTACGAGCAGTACTTC; CDR3aa: CASRRQGYEQYF
abundance: once; d_gene: TRBD1; j_gene: TRBJ2-5; v_gene: TRBV6-6; CDR3nt: TGTGCCAGCAGTTACGGACAGGACCATGGGACCCAGTACTTC; CDR3aa: CASSYGQDHGTQYF
abundance: .; d_gene: .; j_gene: TRBJ2-5; v_gene: TRBV27; CDR3nt: TGTGCCAGCGGCCCAGGACACGTCGAGACCCAGTACTTC; CDR3aa: CASGPGHVETQYF
abundance: .; d_gene: .; j_gene: TRBJ2-7; v_gene: TRBV2; CDR3nt: TGTGCCAGCAGTGAAGGGCTAGTAGTCTATTACGAGCAGTACTTC; CDR3aa: CASSEGLVVYYEQYF
abundance: .; d_gene: .; j_gene: TRBJ2-3; v_gene: TRBV10-3; CDR3nt: TGTGCCATCAGTCACAGGGCCCTAGGGGATACGCAGTATTTT; CDR3aa: CAISHRALGDTQYF
abundance: .; d_gene: .; j_gene: TRBJ2-5; v_gene: TRBV5-1; CDR3nt: TGCGCCAGCGGCAAGGGGGGCCGTGCCCGCCTCCAAGAGACCCAGTACTTC; CDR3aa: CASGKGGRARLQETQYF
abundance: once; d_gene: .; j_gene: TRBJ1-1; v_gene: TRBV6-1; CDR3nt: TGTGCCAGCAGTGAAGCGGGCCTTTCCTTTGAAGCTTTCTTT; CDR3aa: CASSEAGLSFEAFF
abundance: .; d_gene: .; j_gene: TRBJ1-2; v_gene: TRBV7-9; CDR3nt: TGTGCCAGCAGCTTCAGTCAGGTTCCTAACTATGGCTACACCTTC; CDR3aa: CASSFSQVPNYGYTF
abundance: .; d_gene: TRBD1; j_gene: TRBJ1-1; v_gene: TRBV9; CDR3nt: TGTGCCAGCAGCGTAGACGGACAGGGGGTTGTGGCTTTCTTT; CDR3aa: CASSVDGQGVVAFF
abundance: .; d_gene: .; j_gene: TRBJ1-4; v_gene: TRBV5-1; CDR3nt: TGCGCCAGCAGCTTGGGCCGCGGGCCGGCTAATGAAAAACTGTTTTTT; CDR3aa: CASSLGRGPANEKLFF
abundance: .; d_gene: .; j_gene: TRBJ2-1; v_gene: TRBV2; CDR3nt: TGTGCCAGCAGTGCATACAATGAGCAGTTCTTC; CDR3aa: CASSAYNEQFF
abundance: .; d_gene: .; j_gene: TRBJ1-1; v_gene: TRBV9; CDR3nt: TGTGCCAGCAGCGTTTCGTTGAACACTGAAGCTTTCTTT; CDR3aa: CASSVSLNTEAFF
abundance: once; d_gene: TRBD1; j_gene: TRBJ1-1; v_gene: TRBV2; CDR3nt: TGTGCCACCACCAGGGGGCTGGAGGCGCGAGCTTTCTTT; CDR3aa: CATTRGLEARAFF
abundance: .; d_gene: .; j_gene: TRBJ2-3; v_gene: TRBV5-4; CDR3nt: TGTGCCAGCAGCCCCGCCCCCTCCACAGATACGCAGTATTTT; CDR3aa: CASSPAPSTDTQYF
abundance: .; d_gene: .; j_gene: TRBJ1-1; v_gene: TRBV6-1; CDR3nt: TGTGCCAGCAGTGCTTTGACAACTAACACTGAAGCTTTCTTT; CDR3aa: CASSALTTNTEAFF